This T cell receptor beta chain was sequenced in a study of T cell changes during pregnancy in multiple sclerosis. V was pared by 8 bases and J by 5 bases, with 13 bases of the junction left unmatched. The CDR3 covers 15 residues. Germline assignment: CDR1 SNHLY and CDR2 FYNNEI. Assay used: immunoSEQ multiplex PCR; TCRdb lists only in-frame clones, some missing. The repertoire holds approximately 44,000 clones, with 92% as singletons. The sequence derives from a female donor with multiple sclerosis, enrolled in a pregnancy study. This chain connects TRBV2 to TRBJ2-7, with TRBD1 identical over 9 bases. Specimen: CD4+ T cells from peripheral blood mononuclear cells, collected in the first trimester of pregnancy. The CDR3 loop is CASDWTGALGDEQYF. The CDR3 DNA reads TGTGCCAGCGACTGGACAGGGGCCCTTGGGGACGAGCAGTACTTC.